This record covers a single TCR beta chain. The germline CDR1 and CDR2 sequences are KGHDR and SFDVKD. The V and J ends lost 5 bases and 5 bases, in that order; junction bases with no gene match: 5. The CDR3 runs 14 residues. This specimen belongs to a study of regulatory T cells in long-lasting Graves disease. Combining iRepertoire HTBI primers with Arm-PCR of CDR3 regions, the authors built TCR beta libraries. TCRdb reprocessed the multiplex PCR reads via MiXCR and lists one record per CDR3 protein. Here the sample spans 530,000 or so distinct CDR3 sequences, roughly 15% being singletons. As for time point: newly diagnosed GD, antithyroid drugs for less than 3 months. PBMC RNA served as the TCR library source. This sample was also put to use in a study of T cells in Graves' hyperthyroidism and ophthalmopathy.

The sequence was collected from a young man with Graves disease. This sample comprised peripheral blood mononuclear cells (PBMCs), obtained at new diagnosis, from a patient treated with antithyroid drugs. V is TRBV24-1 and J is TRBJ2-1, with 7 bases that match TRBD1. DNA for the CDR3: TGTGCCACCAGTGCCGTGACAGGGAACAATGAGCAGTTCTTC. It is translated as CATSAVTGNNEQFF.